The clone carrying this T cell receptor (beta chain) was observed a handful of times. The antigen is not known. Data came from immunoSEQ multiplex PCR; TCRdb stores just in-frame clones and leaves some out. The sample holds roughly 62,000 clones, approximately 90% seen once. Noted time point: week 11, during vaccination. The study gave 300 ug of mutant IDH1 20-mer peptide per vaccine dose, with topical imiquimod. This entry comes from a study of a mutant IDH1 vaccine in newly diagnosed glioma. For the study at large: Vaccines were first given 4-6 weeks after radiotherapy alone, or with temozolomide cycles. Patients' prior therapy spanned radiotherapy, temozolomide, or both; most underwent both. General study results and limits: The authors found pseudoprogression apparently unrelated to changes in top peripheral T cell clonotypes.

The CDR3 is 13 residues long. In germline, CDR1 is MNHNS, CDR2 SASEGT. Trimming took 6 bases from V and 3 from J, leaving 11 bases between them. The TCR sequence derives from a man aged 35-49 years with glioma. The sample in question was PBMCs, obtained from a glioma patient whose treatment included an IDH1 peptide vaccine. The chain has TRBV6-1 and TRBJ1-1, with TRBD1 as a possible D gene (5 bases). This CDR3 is CASRVQDYTEAFF. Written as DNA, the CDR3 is TGTGCCAGCAGGGTACAGGATTACACTGAAGCTTTCTTT.